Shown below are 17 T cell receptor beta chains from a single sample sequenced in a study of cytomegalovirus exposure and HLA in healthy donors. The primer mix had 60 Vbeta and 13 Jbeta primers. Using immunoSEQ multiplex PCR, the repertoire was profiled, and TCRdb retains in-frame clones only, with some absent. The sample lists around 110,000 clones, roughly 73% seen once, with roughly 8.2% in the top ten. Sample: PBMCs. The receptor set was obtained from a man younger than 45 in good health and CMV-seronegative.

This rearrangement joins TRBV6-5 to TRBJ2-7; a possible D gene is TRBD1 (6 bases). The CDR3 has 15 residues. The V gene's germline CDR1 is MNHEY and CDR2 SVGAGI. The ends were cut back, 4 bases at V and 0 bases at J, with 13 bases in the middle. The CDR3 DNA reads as TGTGCCAGCAGTTGGAGCCTGGACAGCTCCTACGAGCAGTACTTC. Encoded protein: CASSWSLDSSYEQYF.

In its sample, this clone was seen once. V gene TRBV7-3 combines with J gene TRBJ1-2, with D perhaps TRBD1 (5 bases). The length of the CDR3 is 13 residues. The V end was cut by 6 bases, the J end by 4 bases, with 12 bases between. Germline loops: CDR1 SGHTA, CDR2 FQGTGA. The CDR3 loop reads CASSQGSGYGYTF. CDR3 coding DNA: TGTGCCAGCAGTCAGGGTTCCGGCTATGGCTACACCTTC.

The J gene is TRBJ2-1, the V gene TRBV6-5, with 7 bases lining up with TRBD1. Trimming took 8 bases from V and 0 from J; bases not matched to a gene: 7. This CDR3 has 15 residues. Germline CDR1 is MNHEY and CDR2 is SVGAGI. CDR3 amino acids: CASGVGQASYNEQFF. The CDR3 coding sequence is TGTGCCAGCGGGGTCGGACAGGCCTCCTACAATGAGCAGTTCTTC.

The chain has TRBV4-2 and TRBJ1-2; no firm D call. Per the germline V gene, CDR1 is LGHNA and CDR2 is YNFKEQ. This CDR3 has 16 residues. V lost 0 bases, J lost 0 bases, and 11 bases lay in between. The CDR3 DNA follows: TGTGCCAGCAGCCAAGATCCCCAGACTGCTAACTATGGCTACACCTTC. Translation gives CASSQDPQTANYGYTF.

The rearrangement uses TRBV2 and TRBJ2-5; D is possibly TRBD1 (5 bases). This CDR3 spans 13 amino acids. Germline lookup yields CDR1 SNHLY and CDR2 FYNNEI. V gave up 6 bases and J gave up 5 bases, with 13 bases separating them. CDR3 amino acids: CASRPTRAETQYF. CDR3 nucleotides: TGTGCCAGCAGACCCACCAGGGCGGAGACCCAGTACTTC.

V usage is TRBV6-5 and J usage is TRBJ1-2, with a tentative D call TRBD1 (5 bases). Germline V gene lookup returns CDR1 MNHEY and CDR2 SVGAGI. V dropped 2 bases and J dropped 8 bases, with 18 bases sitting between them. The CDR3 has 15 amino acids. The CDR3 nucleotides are TGTGCCAGCAGTTACCATTCAGATCAGGGATTGGGCTACACCTTC. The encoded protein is CASSYHSDQGLGYTF.

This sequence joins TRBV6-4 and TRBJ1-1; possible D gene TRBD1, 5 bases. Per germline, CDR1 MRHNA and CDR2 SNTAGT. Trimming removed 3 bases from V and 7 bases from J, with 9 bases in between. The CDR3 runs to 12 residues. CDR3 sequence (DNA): TGTGCCAGCAGTGAACGTACAGGTGAAGCTTTCTTT. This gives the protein CASSERTGEAFF.

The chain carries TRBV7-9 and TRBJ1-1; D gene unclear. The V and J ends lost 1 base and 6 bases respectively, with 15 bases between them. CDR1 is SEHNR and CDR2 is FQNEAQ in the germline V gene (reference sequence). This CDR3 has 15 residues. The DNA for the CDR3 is TGTGCCAGCAGCTTAGTGGCAGGAGGGCGTTCTGAAGCTTTCTTT. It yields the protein CASSLVAGGRSEAFF. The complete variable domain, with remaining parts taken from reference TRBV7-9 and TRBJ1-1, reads DTGVSQNPRHKITKRGQNVTFRCDPISEHNRLYWYRQTLGQGPEFLTYFQNEAQLEKSRLLSDRFSAERPKGSFSTLEIQRTEQGDSAMYLCASSLVAGGRSEAFFGQGTRLTVV.

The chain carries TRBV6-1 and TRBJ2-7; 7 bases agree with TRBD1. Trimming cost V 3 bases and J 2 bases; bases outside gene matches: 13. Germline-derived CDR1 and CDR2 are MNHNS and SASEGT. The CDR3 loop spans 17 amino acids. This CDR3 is CASSDGTALIITYEQYF. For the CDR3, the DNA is TGTGCCAGCAGTGACGGGACAGCTCTAATAATTACCTACGAGCAGTACTTC.

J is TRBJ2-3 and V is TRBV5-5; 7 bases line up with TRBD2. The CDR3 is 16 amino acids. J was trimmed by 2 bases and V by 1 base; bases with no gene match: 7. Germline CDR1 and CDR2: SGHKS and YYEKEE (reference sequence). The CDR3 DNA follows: TGTGCCAGCAGCTTGTTGGCGGGGGAGAACACAGATACGCAGTATTTT. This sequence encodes CASSLLAGENTDTQYF.

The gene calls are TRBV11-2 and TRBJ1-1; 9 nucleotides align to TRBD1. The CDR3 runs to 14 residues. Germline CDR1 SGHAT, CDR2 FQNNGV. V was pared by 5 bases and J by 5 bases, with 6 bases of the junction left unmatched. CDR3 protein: CASSEQGAITEAFF. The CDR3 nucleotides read TGTGCCAGCAGCGAACAGGGGGCTATTACTGAAGCTTTCTTT.

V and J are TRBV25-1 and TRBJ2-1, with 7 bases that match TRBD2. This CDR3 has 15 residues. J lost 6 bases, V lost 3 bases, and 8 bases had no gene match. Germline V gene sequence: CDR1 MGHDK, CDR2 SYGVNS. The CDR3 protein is CASSDGAGVGNEQFF. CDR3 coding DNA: TGTGCCAGCAGTGACGGGGCGGGAGTCGGCAATGAGCAGTTCTTC.

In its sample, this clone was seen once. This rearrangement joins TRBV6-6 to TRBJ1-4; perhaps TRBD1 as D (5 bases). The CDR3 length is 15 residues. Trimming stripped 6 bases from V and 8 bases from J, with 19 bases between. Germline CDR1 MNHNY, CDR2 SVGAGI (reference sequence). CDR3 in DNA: TGTGCCAGCAGCTATACAGGACCGGGCGGAGAAAAACTGTTTTTT. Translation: CASSYTGPGGEKLFF.

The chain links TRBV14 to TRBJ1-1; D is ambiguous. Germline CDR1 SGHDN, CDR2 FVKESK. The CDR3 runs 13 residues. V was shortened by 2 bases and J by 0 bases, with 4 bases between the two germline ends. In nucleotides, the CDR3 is TGTGCCAGCAGCCAACAGTTGAACACTGAAGCTTTCTTT. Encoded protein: CASSQQLNTEAFF.

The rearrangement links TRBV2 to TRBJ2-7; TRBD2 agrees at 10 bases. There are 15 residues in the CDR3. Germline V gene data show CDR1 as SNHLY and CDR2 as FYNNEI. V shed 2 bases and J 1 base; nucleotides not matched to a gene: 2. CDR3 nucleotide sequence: TGTGCCAGCAGTGAACTAGCGGGGGTTTCCTACGAGCAGTACTTC. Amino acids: CASSELAGVSYEQYF.

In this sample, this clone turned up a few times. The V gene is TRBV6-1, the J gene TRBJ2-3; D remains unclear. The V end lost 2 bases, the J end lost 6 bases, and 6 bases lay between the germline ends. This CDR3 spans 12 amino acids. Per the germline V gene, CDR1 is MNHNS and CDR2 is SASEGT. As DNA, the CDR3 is TGTGCCAGCAGTGAAAATCAGGATACGCAGTATTTT. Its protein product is CASSENQDTQYF.

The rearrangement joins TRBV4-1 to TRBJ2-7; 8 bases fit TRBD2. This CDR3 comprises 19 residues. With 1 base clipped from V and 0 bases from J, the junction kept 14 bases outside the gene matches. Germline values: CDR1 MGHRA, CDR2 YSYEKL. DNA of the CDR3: TGCGCCAGCAGCCAAGTGGGGTTGGGGAGCGGGGGATACTCCTACGAGCAGTACTTC. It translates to CASSQVGLGSGGYSYEQYF.